The present TCR beta chain was sequenced within a study of control samples from healthy donors and cancer patients. Germline CDR1 is GTSNPN and CDR2 is SVGIG (reference sequence). The CDR3 length is 13 residues. Between the trimmed V and J ends, which lost 0 bases and 2 bases, there was a span of 8 bases. Repertoires were generated with immunoSEQ multiplex PCR, while TCRdb's copy carries only in-frame clones and drops some. Of 60,000 to 95,000 clones in the sample, more than 75% were seen once. V and J are TRBV30 and TRBJ2-7; D may be TRBD1 or TRBD2 (6 bases each). Sequencing was performed on blood. The source is a man aged 50 to 59 in good health. CDR3 region: CAWSVGGTYEQYF. The CDR3, as DNA: TGTGCCTGGAGTGTGGGGGGCACCTACGAGCAGTACTTC.